This T cell receptor (beta chain) was captured by sequencing in a study of blood T cell repertoires in COVID-19 (TCRdb year 2020). For context, the study as a whole: The collaborator samples originated in the United States, Italy and Spain and spanned the acute and convalescent phases of COVID-19. The material from the prospective study consisted of cDNA or gDNA derived from T cells, B-cell-depleted T cells, or PBMCs. Subjects who had been exposed to COVID-19, were actively infected with it, or had recovered from it provided the deeply sampled blood TCRbeta repertoires that made up the dataset. The repertoires were released in a freely available public database intended as a resource for research on the immune response to SARS-CoV-2. Samples were obtained from the ongoing ImmuneRACE study (first 160 participants) and from 1,200 or so subjects provided by 6 global collaborators. The sample metadata nearly always contained a de-identified subject ID, COVID-19 status, age in years and sex. Where available, HLA class I and class II types were obtained from metadata supplied by the sample provider rather than from assay-based typing.

What the research found in general, with its limitations: The quantity of clinical and demographic metadata differed by source and by participant and was supplied without curation.

Samples from volunteer blood donors who had recovered from COVID-19 were contributed by a second Seattle source. Whole blood was collected in K2EDTA tubes by collaborating institutions according to the institutions' own protocols. Collaborator samples were shipped for TCRbeta analysis as frozen whole blood, isolated PBMCs, or DNA extracted from either sample type. Worth noting for this clone: The antigen it binds to is not known. No base qualities exist here, and no much larger clone lies one base off it.

TCRbeta CDR3 regions were amplified from genomic DNA using the immunoSEQ Assay, a bias-controlled multiplex PCR. The authors' analysis ran thus. The number of nucleated cells in each sample was estimated by amplification of reference gene primers within the assay. To quantify the absolute abundance of each unique TCRbeta CDR3 rearrangement, sequence reads were collapsed and filtered. For each sample, productive Simpson clonality was calculated by taking the square root of Simpson's diversity index across productive rearrangements. In TCRdb, the immuneACCESS table is reduced to in-frame sequences with V and J assigned. These tables do not hold every clone; where another copy was compared, an unresolved V gene accounts for under half, and the others remain unexplained. V and J calls and clone size follow that table, whereas D and trimming were derived from the DNA. This sample lists 200,000 to 250,000 clones; 85% were detected once. Of the sample, around 2.9% falls within the top ten clones.

The CDR3 goes from the cysteine to the phenylalanine over 13 residues. The retained sequence is limited to the CDR3, 39 bases, with the frame set at the first base. Germline trimming: 1 base from V, 4 bases from J; junction bases outside gene matches: 1. CDR1 and CDR2, per the germline V gene, are SGHDT and YYEEEE. The V and J segments used are TRBV5-6 and TRBJ1-2; 7 central bases correspond to TRBD1. This clonotype was obtained from a man aged 50 or older who had recovered from COVID-19. The material sequenced was peripheral blood. The DNA sequence is given as TGTGCCAGCAGCTTGAGACAGGGCTATGGCTACACCTTC. The resulting protein is CASSLRQGYGYTF.